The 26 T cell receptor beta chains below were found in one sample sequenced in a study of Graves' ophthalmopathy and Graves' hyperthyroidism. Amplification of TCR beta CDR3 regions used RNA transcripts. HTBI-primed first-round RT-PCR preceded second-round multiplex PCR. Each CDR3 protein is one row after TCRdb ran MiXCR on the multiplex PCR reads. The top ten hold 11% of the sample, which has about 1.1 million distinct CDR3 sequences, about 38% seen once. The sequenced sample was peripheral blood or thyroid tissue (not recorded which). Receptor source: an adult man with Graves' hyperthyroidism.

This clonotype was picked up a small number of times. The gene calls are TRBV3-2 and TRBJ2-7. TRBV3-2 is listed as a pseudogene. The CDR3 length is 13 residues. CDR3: CASTNRGSHEQYF. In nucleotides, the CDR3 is TGTGCCAGCACCAACAGGGGGTCCCACGAGCAGTACTTC.

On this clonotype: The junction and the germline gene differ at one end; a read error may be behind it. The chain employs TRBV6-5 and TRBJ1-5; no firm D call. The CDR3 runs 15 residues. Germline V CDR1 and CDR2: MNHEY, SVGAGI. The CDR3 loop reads CAGSRYPPSNQPQHF. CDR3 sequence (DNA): TGTGCCGGCAGTCGTTATCCCCCGAGCAATCAGCCCCAGCATTTT.

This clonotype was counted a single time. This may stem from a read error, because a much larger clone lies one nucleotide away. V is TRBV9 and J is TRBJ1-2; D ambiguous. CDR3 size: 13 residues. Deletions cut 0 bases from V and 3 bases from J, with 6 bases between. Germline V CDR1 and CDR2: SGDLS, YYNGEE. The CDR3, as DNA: TGTGCCAGCAGCGTAGACGCCTACTATGGCTACACCTTC. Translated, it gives CASSVDAYYGYTF. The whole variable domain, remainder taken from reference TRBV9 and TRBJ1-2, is DSGVTQTPKHLITATGQRVTLRCSPRSGDLSVYWYQQSLDQGLQFLIQYYNGEERAKGNILERFSAQQFPDLHSELNLSSLELGDSALYFCASSVDAYYGYTFGSGTRLTVV.

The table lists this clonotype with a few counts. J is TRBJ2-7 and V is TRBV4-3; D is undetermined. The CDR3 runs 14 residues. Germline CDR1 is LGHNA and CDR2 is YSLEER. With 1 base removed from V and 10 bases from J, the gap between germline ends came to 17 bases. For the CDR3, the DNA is TGCGCCAGCAGCCAAGGACCTCAGTCGACGGTCCAGTACTTC. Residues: CASSQGPQSTVQYF.

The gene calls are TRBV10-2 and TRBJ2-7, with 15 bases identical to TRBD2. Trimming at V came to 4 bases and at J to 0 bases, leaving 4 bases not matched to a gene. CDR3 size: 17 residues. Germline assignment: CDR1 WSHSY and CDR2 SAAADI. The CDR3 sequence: CASSAGLAGGSSYEQYF. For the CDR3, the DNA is TGCGCCAGCAGTGCCGGACTAGCGGGAGGGAGCTCCTACGAGCAGTACTTC.

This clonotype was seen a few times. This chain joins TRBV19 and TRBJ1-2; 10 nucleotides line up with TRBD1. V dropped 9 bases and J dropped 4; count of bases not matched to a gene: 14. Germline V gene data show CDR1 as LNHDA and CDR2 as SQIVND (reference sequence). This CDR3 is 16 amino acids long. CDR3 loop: CASQSGGTGDTYGYTF. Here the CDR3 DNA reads TGTGCCAGCCAATCTGGCGGGACAGGGGATACCTATGGCTACACCTTC. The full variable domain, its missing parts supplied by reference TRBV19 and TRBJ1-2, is DGGITQSPKYLFRKEGQNVTLSCEQNLNHDAMYWYRQDPGQGLRLIYYSQIVNDFQKGDIAEGYSVSREKKESFPLTVTSAQKNPTAFYLCASQSGGTGDTYGYTFGSGTRLTVV.

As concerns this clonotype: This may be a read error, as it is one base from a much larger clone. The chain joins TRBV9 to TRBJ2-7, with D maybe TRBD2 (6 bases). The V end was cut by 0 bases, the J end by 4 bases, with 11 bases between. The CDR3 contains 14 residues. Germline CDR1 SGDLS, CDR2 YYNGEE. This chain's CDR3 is CASSVARLGYEQYF. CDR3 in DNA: TGTGCCAGCAGCGTAGCGAGACTAGGGTACGAGCAGTACTTC.

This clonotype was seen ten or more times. CDR3 region: CASSRRGQGLNTEAFF. The CDR3 region has the DNA TGTGCCAGTAGCCGAAGAGGACAGGGGTTGAACACTGAAGCTTTCTTT. The V and J genes are TRBV19 and TRBJ1-1, with 9 bases aligning to TRBD1. The CDR3 length is 16 residues. V trimming: 6 bases; J trimming: 0 bases; junction bases outside the gene matches: 8. The germline V gene has CDR1 LNHDA and CDR2 SQIVND (reference sequence).

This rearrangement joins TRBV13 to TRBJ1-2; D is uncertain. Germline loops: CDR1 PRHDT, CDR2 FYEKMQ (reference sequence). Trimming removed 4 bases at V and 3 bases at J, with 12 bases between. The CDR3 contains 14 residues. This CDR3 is CASSSRLPYYGYTF. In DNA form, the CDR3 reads TGTGCCAGCAGCTCCCGGTTACCATACTATGGCTACACCTTC.

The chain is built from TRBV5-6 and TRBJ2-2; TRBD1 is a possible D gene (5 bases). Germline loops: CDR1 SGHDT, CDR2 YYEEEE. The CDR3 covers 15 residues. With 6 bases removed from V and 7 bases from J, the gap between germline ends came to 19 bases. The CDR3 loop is CASIPWGNPVGELFF. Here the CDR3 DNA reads TGTGCCAGCATCCCTTGGGGCAACCCTGTCGGGGAGCTGTTTTTT.

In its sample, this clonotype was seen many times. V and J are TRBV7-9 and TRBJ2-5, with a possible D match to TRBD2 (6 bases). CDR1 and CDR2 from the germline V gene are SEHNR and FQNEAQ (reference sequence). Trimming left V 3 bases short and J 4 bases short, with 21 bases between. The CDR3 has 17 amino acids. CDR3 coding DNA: TGTGCCAGCAGCTTCTCCGCGGGGCTGGCAGGGCGAGAGACCCAGTACTTC. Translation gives CASSFSAGLAGRETQYF.

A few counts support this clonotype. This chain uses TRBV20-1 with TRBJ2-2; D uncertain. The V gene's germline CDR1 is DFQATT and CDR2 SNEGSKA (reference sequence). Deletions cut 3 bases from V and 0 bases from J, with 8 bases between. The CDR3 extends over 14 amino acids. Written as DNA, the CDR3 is TGCAGTGCTAGTTATATTACGAACACCGGGGAGCTGTTTTTT. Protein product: CSASYITNTGELFF.

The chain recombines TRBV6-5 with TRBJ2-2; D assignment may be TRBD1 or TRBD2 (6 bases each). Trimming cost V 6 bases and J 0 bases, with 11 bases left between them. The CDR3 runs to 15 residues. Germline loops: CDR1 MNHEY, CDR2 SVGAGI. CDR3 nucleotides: TGTGCCAGCAGACGCGGGACAACGAACACCGGGGAGCTGTTTTTT. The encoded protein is CASRRGTTNTGELFF.

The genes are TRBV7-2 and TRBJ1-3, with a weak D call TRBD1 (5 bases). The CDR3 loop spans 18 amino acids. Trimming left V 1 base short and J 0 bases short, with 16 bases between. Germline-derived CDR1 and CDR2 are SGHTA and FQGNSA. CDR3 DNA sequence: TGTGCCAGCAGCTTAGATCCGCAGGGCGAATTCTCTGGAAACACCATATATTTT. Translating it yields CASSLDPQGEFSGNTIYF. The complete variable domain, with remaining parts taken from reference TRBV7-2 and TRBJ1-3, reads GAGVSQSPSNKVTEKGKDVELRCDPISGHTALYWYRQSLGQGLEFLIYFQGNSAPDKSGLPSDRFSAERTGGSVSTLTIQRTQQEDSAVYLCASSLDPQGEFSGNTIYFGEGSWLTVV.

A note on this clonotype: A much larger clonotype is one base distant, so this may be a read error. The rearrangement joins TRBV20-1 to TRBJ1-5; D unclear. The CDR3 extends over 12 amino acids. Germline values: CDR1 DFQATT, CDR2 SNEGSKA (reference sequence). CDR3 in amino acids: CSPRNRNQPQHF. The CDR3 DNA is TGCAGCCCCAGGAATAGGAATCAGCCCCAGCATTTT.

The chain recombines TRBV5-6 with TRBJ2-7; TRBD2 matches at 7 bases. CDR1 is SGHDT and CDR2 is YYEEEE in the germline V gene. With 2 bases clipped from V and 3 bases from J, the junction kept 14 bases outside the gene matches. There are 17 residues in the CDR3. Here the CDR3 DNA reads TGTGCCAGCAGCTTTTGGCCTCCGAATGGCGGGAGCTACGAGCAGTACTTC. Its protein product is CASSFWPPNGGSYEQYF.

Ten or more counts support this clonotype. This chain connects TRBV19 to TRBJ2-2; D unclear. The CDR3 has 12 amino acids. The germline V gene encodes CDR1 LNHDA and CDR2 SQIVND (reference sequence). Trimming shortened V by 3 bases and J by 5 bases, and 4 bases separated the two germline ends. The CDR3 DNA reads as TGTGCCAGTAGTATTCAAACCGGGGAGCTGTTTTTT. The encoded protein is CASSIQTGELFF.

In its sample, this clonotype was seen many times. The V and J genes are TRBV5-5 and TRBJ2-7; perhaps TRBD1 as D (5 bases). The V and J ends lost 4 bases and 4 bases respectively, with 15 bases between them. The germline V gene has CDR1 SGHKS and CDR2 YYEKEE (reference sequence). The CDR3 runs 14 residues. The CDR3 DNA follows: TGTGCCAGCAGCGCCCCAGGGATTAGTTACGAGCAGTACTTC. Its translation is CASSAPGISYEQYF.

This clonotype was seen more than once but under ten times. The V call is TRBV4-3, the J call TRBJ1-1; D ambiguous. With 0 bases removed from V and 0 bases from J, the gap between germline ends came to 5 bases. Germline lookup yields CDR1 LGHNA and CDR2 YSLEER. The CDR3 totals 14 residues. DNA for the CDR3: TGCGCCAGCAGCCAAGATGGGTTGAACACTGAAGCTTTCTTT. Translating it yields CASSQDGLNTEAFF.

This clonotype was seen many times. In DNA, the CDR3 is TGTGCCAGCAGTCAAGGCTCTGGGGCCAACGTCCTGACTTTC. This gives the protein CASSQGSGANVLTF. The chain combines TRBV25-1 with TRBJ2-6; no clear D. This CDR3 spans 14 amino acids. The germline V gene has CDR1 MGHDK and CDR2 SYGVNS. The ends were cut back, 5 bases at V and 0 bases at J, with 5 bases in the middle. The full variable domain, its missing parts supplied by reference TRBV25-1 and TRBJ2-6, is EADIYQTPRYLVIGTGKKITLECSQTMGHDKMYWYQQDPGMELHLIHYSYGVNSTEKGDLSSESTVSRIRTEHFPLTLESARPSHTSQYLCASSQGSGANVLTFGAGSRLTVL.

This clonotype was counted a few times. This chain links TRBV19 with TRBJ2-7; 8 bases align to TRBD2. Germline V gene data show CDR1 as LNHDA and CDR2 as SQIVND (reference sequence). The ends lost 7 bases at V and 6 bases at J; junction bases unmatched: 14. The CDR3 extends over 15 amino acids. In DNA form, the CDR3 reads TGTGCCAGTAAACCCACGGGAGGGTTCCCCTCCGAGCAGTACTTC. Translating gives CASKPTGGFPSEQYF.

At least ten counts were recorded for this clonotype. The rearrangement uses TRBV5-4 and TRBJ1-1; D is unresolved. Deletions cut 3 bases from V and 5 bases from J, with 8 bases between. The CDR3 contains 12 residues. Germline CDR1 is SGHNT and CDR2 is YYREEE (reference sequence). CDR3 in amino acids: CASSSSLTEAFF. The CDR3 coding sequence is TGTGCCAGCAGCTCTTCCTTGACTGAAGCTTTCTTT. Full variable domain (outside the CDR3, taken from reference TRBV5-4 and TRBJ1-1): ETGVTQSPTHLIKTRGQQVTLRCSSQSGHNTVSWYQQALGQGPQFIFQYYREEENGRGNFPPRFSGLQFPNYSSELNVNALELDDSALYLCASSSSLTEAFFGQGTRLTVV.

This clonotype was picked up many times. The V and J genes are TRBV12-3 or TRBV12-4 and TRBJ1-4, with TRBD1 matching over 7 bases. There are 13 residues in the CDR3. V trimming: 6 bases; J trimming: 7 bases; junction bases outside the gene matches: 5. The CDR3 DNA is TGTGCCAGCAGCTTGACAGGGACTGAAAAACTGTTTTTT. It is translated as CASSLTGTEKLFF.

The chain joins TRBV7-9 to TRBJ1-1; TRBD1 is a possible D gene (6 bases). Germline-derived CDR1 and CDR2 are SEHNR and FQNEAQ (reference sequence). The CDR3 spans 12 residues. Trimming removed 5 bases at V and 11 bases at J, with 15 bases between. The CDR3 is CASSVYREGAFF. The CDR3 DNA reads TGTGCCAGCAGCGTATACAGGGAAGGGGCTTTCTTT.

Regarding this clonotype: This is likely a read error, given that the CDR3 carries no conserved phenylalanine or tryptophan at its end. CDR3 sequence reads: CASITDRGWRETQYV. CDR3 nucleotides: TGTGCCAGCATCACAGACAGGGGATGGCGGGAGACCCAGTACGTC. The chain joins TRBV7-2 to TRBJ2-5; 8 bases agree with TRBD1. CDR1 SGHTA and CDR2 FQGNSA come from the germline V gene. The CDR3 totals 15 residues. Unmatched junction bases numbered 12, after V lost 7 bases and J lost 5 bases.

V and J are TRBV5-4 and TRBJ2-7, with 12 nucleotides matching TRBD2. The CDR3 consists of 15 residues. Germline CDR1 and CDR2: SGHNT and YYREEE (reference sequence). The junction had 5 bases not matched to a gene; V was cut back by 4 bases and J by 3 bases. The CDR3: CASSSGLAGFYEQYV. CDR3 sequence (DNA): TGTGCCAGCAGCAGCGGACTAGCGGGGTTCTACGAGCAGTACGTC.